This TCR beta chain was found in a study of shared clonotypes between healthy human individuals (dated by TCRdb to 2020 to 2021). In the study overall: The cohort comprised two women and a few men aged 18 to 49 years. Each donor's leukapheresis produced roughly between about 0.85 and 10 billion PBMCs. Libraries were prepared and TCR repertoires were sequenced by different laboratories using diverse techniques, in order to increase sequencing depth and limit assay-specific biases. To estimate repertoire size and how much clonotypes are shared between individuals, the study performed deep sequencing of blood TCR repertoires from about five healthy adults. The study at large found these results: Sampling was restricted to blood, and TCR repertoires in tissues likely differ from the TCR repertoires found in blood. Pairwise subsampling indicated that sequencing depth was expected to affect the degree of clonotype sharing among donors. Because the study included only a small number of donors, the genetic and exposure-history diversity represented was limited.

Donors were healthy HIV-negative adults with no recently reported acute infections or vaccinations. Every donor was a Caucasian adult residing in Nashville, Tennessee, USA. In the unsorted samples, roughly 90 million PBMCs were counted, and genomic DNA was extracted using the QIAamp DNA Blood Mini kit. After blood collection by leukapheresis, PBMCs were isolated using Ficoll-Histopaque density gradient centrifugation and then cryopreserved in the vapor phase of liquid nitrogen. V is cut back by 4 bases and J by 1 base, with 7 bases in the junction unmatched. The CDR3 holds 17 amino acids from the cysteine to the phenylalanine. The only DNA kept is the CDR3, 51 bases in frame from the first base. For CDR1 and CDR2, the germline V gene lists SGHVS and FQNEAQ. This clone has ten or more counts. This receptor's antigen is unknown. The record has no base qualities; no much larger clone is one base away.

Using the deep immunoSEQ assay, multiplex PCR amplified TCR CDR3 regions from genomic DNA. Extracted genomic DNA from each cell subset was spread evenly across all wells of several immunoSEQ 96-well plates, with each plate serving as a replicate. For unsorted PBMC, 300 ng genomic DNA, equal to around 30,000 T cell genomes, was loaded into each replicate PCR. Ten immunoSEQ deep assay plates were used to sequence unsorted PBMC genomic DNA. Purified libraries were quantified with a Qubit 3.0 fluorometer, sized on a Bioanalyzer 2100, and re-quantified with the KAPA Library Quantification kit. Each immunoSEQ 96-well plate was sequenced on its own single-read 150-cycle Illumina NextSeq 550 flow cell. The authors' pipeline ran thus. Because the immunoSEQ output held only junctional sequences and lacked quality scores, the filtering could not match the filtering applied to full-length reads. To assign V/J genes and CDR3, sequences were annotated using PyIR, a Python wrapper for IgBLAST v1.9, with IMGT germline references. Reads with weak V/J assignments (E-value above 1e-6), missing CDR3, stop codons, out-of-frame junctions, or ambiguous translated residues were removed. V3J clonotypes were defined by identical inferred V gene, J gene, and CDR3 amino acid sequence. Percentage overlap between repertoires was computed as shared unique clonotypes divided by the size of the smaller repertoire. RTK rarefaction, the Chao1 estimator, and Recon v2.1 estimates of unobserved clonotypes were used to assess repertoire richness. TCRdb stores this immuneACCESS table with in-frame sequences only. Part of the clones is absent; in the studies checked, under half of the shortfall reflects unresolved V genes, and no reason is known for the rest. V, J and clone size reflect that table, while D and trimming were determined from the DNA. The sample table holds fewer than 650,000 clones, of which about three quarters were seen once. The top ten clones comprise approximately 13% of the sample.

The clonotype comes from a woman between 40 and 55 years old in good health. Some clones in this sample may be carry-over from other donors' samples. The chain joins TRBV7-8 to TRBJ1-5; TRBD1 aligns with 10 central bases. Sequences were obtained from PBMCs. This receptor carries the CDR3 CASSYIGTGDSNQPQHF. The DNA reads TGTGCCAGCAGCTACATTGGGACAGGGGACAGCAATCAGCCCCAGCATTTT.